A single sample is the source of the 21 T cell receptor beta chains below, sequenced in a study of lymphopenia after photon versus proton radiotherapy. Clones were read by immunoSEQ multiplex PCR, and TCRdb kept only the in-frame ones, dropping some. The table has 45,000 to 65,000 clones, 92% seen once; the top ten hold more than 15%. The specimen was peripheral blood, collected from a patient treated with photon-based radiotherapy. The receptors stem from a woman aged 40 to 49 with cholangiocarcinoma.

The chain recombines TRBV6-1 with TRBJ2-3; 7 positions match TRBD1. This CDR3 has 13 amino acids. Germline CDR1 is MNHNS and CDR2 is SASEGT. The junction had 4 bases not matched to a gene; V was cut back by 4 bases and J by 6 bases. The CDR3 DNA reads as TGTGCCAGCAGTGGACAGGGCGGGGATACGCAGTATTTT. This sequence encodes CASSGQGGDTQYF.

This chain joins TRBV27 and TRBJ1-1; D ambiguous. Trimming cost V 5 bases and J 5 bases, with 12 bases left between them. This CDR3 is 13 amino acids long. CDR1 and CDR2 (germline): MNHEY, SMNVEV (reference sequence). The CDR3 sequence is CASSEWPGTEAFF. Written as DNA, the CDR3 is TGTGCCAGCAGTGAGTGGCCGGGGACTGAAGCTTTCTTT.

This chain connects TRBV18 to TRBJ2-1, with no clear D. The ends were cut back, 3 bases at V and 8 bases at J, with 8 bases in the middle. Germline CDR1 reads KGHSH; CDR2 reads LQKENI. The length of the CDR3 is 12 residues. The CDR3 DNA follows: TGTGCCAGCTCACCCCCCGGAGATGAGCAGTTCTTC. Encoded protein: CASSPPGDEQFF. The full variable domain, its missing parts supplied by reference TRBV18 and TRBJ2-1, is NAGVMQNPRHLVRRRGQEARLRCSPMKGHSHVYWYRQLPEEGLKFMVYLQKENIIDESGMPKERFSAEFPKEGPSILRIQQVVRGDSAAYFCASSPPGDEQFFGPGTRLTVL.

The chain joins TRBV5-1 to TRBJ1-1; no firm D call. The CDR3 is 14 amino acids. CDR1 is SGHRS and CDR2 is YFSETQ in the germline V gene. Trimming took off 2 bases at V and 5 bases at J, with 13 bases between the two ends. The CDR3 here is CASSFLGDGTEAFF. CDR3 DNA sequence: TGCGCCAGCAGCTTCCTCGGCGACGGGACTGAAGCTTTCTTT.

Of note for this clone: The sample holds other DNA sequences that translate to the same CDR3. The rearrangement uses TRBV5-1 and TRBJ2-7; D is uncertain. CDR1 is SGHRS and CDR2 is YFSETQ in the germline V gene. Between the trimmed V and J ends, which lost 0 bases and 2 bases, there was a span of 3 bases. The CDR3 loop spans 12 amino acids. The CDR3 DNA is TGCGCCAGCAGCTTGGGGGCCTACGAGCAGTACTTC. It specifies CASSLGAYEQYF.

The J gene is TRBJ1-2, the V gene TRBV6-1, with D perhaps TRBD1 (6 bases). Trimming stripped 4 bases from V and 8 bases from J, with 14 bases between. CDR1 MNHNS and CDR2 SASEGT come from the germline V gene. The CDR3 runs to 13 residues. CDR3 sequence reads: CASSVTGRGGYTF. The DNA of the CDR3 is TGTGCCAGCAGTGTGACAGGACGAGGCGGCTACACCTTC.

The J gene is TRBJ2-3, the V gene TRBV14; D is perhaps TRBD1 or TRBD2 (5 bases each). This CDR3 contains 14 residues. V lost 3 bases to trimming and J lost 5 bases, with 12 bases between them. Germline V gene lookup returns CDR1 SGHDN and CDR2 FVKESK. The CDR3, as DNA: TGTGCCAGCAGCCAGGACATTGGGGGAGATACGCAGTATTTT. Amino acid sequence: CASSQDIGGDTQYF.

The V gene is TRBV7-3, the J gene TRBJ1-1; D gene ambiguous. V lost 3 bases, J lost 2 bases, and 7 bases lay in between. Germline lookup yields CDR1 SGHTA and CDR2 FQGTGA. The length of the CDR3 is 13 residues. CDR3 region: CASSFWHNTEAFF. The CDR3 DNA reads TGTGCCAGCAGCTTCTGGCACAACACTGAAGCTTTCTTT.

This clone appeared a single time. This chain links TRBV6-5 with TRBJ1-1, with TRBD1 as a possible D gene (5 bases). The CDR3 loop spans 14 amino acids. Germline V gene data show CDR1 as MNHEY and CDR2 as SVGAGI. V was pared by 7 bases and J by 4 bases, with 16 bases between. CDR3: CASMPLGVGTEAFF. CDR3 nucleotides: TGTGCCAGCATGCCGTTGGGGGTAGGCACTGAAGCTTTCTTT.

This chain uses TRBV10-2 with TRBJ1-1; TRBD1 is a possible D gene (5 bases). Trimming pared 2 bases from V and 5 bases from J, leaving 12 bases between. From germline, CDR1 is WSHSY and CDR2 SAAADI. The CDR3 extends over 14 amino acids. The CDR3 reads CASSEGRVRTEAFF. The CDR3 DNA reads TGCGCCAGCAGTGAGGGCAGGGTAAGGACTGAAGCTTTCTTT.

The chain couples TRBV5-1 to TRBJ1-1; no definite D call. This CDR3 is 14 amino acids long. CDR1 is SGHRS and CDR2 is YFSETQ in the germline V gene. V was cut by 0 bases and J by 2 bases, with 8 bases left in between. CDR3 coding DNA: TGCGCCAGCAGCTTGGCTGGCGGTAACACTGAAGCTTTCTTT. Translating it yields CASSLAGGNTEAFF.

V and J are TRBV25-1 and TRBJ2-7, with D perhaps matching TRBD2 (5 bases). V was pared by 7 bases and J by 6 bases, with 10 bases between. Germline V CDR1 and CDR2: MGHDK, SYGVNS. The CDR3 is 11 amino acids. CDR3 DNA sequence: TGTGCCAGCAAAGGAGGAGTCGAGCAGTACTTC. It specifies CASKGGVEQYF.

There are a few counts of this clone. The CDR3 nucleotides read TGTGCCAGCACCGGCGGCCAGCCGAGCGGTACGCAGTATTTT. This encodes CASTGGQPSGTQYF. The J gene is TRBJ2-3, the V gene TRBV2; TRBD2 might be the D (5 bases). The germline V gene encodes CDR1 SNHLY and CDR2 FYNNEI. This CDR3 is built from 14 residues. V was pared by 7 bases and J by 8 bases, with 19 bases between.

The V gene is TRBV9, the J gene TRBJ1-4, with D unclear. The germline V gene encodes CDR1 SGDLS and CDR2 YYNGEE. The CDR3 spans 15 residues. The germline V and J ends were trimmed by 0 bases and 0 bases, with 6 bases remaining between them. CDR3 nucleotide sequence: TGTGCCAGCAGCGTAGTCGATGCAACTAATGAAAAACTGTTTTTT. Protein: CASSVVDATNEKLFF.

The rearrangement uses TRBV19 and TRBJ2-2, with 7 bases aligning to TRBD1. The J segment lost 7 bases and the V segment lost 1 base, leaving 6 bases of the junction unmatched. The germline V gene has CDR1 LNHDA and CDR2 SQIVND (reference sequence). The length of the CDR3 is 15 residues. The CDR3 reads CASSIAQGSIGELFF. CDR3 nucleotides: TGTGCCAGTAGTATAGCACAGGGGTCTATCGGGGAGCTGTTTTTT.

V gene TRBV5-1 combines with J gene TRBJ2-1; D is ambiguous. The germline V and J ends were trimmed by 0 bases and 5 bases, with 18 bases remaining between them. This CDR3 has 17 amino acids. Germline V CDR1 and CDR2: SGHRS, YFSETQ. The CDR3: CASSLGSTAHTNNEQFF. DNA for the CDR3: TGCGCCAGCAGCTTGGGGAGTACAGCTCATACCAACAATGAGCAGTTCTTC.

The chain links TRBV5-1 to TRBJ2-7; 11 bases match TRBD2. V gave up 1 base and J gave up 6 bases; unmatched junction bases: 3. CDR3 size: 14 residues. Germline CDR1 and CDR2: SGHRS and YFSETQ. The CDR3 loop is CASSLMGLAAEQYF. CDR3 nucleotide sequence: TGCGCCAGCAGCTTGATGGGACTAGCGGCCGAGCAGTACTTC.

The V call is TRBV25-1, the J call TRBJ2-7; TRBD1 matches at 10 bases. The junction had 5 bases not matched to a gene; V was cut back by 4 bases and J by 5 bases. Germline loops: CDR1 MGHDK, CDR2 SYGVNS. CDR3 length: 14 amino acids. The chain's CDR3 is CASSGQGADNEQYF. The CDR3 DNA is TGTGCCAGCAGTGGACAGGGGGCGGACAACGAGCAGTACTTC.

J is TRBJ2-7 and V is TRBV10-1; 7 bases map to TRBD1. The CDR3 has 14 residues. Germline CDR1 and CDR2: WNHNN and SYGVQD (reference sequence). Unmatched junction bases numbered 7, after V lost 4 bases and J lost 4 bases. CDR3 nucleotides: TGCGCCAGCAGTGGGGACAGTCGTCAGTACGAGCAGTACTTC. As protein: CASSGDSRQYEQYF.

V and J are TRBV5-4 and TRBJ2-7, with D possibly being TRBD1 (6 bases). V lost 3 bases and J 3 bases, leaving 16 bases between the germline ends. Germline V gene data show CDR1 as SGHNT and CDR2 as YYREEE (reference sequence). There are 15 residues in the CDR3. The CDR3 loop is CASSSLQGSRYEQYF. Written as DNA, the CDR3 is TGTGCCAGCAGCTCGTTACAGGGCTCCCGCTACGAGCAGTACTTC.

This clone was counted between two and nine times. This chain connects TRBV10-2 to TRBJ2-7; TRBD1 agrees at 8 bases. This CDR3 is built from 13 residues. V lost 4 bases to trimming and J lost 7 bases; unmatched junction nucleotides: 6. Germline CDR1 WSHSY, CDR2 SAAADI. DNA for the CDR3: TGCGCCAGCAGTGGTCAGGGGGCGCGGGAGCAGTACTTC. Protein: CASSGQGAREQYF.